The 14 T cell receptor beta chains in this list originate from one sample, sequenced in a study of regulatory T cells in long-lasting Graves disease. Relying on iRepertoire HTBI primers and Arm-PCR of CDR3 regions, the team built TCR beta libraries. TCRdb redid the calling of the multiplex PCR reads with MiXCR, one entry per CDR3 protein. This sample has 350,000 to 550,000 distinct CDR3 sequences; 16% occur once, and the top ten carry about 23%. Time point: newly diagnosed GD, antithyroid drugs for less than 3 months. Making the TCR library involved RNA that had been extracted from PBMCs. The same data also went into a second study, on T cells in Graves' hyperthyroidism and ophthalmopathy.

Here the sequenced sample was peripheral blood mononuclear cells (PBMCs), taken at new diagnosis, from a patient treated with antithyroid drugs. The receptor source for this set is a woman aged 18-29 years with Graves disease.

V is TRBV4-3 and J is TRBJ1-4, with 7 bases lining up with TRBD1. V shed 0 bases and J 6 bases; nucleotides not matched to a gene: 7. The CDR3 covers 16 residues. Germline assignment: CDR1 LGHNA and CDR2 YSLEER. Here the CDR3 reads CASSQDRQGYDEKLFF. In nucleotides, the CDR3 is TGCGCCAGCAGCCAAGATCGACAGGGCTATGATGAAAAACTGTTTTTT.

This clonotype was observed many times. The V call is TRBV7-9, the J call TRBJ2-1; 7 bases agree with TRBD2. The CDR3 length is 18 residues. V lost 2 bases, J lost 7 bases, and 17 bases stayed unmatched. Germline-derived CDR1 and CDR2 are SEHNR and FQNEAQ (reference sequence). CDR3 sequence (DNA): TGTGCCAGCAGCTTATTGCCCCCAGGGCGGGGGATGGGGAATGAGCAGTTCTTC. It yields the protein CASSLLPPGRGMGNEQFF. The whole variable domain, remainder taken from reference TRBV7-9 and TRBJ2-1, is DTGVSQNPRHKITKRGQNVTFRCDPISEHNRLYWYRQTLGQGPEFLTYFQNEAQLEKSRLLSDRFSAERPKGSFSTLEIQRTEQGDSAMYLCASSLLPPGRGMGNEQFFGPGTRLTVL.

In its sample, this clonotype was seen many times. This rearrangement joins TRBV18 to TRBJ2-7, with 7 bases aligning to TRBD1. The CDR3 contains 13 residues. Per the germline V gene, CDR1 is KGHSH and CDR2 is LQKENI. The V segment lost 2 bases and the J segment 5 bases; nucleotides outside the gene matches: 3. The CDR3 nucleotides are TGTGCCAGCTCACCAGACAGGGCAGACGAGCAGTACTTC. Residues: CASSPDRADEQYF.

The chain has TRBV3-1 and TRBJ2-4; TRBD1 is a possible D gene (7 bases). The germline gives CDR1 LGHDT, CDR2 YNNKEL (reference sequence). V was clipped by 4 bases and J by 8 bases, with 18 bases between them. The CDR3 spans 15 residues. The CDR3 DNA is TGTGCCAGCAGCCCCCAGGGGGGTTCGAGTTACATTCAGTACTTC. This codes for CASSPQGGSSYIQYF.

This clonotype was picked up many times. The V and J genes are TRBV13 and TRBJ2-1; D unresolved. V lost 1 base, J lost 5 bases, and 12 bases lay in between. Per germline, CDR1 PRHDT and CDR2 FYEKMQ (reference sequence). This CDR3 comprises 15 residues. This chain's CDR3 is CASSLEVGLDNEQFF. In DNA form, the CDR3 reads TGTGCCAGCAGCTTAGAGGTGGGATTGGACAATGAGCAGTTCTTC. Together with reference TRBV13 and TRBJ2-1, the CDR3 gives the full variable domain: AAGVIQSPRHLIKEKRETATLKCYPIPRHDTVYWYQQGPGQDPQFLISFYEKMQSDKGSIPDRFSAQQFSDYHSELNMSSLELGDSALYFCASSLEVGLDNEQFFGPGTRLTVL.

This clonotype was seen more than once but under ten times. The chain uses TRBV12-3 or TRBV12-4 and TRBJ2-1; 10 nucleotides line up with TRBD2. CDR3 length equals 14 residues. The V and J ends lost 6 bases and 4 bases, in that order; junction bases with no gene match: 3. CDR3 bases: TGTGCCAGCAGAGATAGCGGGAGGTACAATGAGCAGTTCTTC. Protein product: CASRDSGRYNEQFF.

The genes are TRBV5-1 and TRBJ2-7; TRBD2 matches at 9 bases. This CDR3 contains 16 residues. CDR1 SGHRS and CDR2 YFSETQ come from the germline V gene. The J segment lost 3 bases and the V segment lost 5 bases, leaving 12 bases of the junction unmatched. CDR3 sequence reads: CASSNDIPSGIYEQYF. CDR3 DNA: TGCGCCAGCAGTAATGATATTCCTAGCGGGATCTACGAGCAGTACTTC.

This clonotype has more than one count but fewer than ten. A clone one base away is much larger, so this may be a read error. V gene TRBV13 combines with J gene TRBJ1-1, with D perhaps matching TRBD1 (6 bases). Trimming shortened V by 6 bases and J by 1 base, and 15 bases separated the two germline ends. The CDR3 is made up of 15 amino acids. Germline lookup yields CDR1 PRHDT and CDR2 FYEKMQ (reference sequence). CDR3: CASSYRGAKNTEAFF. CDR3 DNA sequence: TGTGCCAGCAGTTACCGGGGGGCGAAGAACACTGAAGCTTTCTTT.

This clonotype has just a few counts. J is TRBJ1-4 and V is TRBV9; D is undetermined. This CDR3 region has 14 residues. V was cut by 0 bases and J by 5 bases, with 8 bases left in between. Per germline, CDR1 SGDLS and CDR2 YYNGEE. In nucleotides, the CDR3 is TGTGCCAGCAGCGTAGGACGGAGGAATGAAAAACTGTTTTTT. Amino acids: CASSVGRRNEKLFF.

This sequence joins TRBV11-2 and TRBJ2-7; 13 bases map to TRBD2. This CDR3 has 15 amino acids. Looked up from germline, CDR1 is SGHAT and CDR2 is FQNNGV. The J segment lost 4 bases and the V segment lost 5 bases, leaving 5 bases of the junction unmatched. The CDR3 DNA sequence: TGTGCCAGCAGCACCGGGACTAGCGGGGCGTACGAGCAGTACTTC. Translation: CASSTGTSGAYEQYF.

Ten or more counts support this clonotype. The chain joins TRBV20-1 to TRBJ2-3; tentative D call: TRBD2 (5 bases). CDR3 size: 11 residues. The germline CDR1 and CDR2 sequences are DFQATT and SNEGSKA (reference sequence). V was pared by 6 bases and J by 6 bases, with 10 bases between. The CDR3 DNA reads TGCAGTGCGAGTACGGGGGATACGCAGTATTTT. Protein sequence: CSASTGDTQYF.

In this sample, this clonotype turned up a few times. This chain links TRBV4-1 with TRBJ2-1, with TRBD2 matching over 9 bases. The CDR3 is made up of 16 amino acids. J lost 10 bases, V lost 0 bases, and 10 bases had no gene match. Germline CDR1 MGHRA, CDR2 YSYEKL. The CDR3: CASSQEWGSGREEQFF. The DNA of the CDR3 is TGCGCCAGCAGCCAAGAATGGGGTAGCGGGAGAGAAGAGCAGTTCTTC.

This clonotype was counted a few times. The chain is built from TRBV5-5 and TRBJ1-1, with no clear D. The V end lost 2 bases, the J end lost 4 bases, and 12 bases lay between the germline ends. CDR1 and CDR2 (germline): SGHKS, YYEKEE (reference sequence). This CDR3 spans 14 amino acids. The CDR3 nucleotides read TGTGCCAGCAGCTTTTCACTTGAGAGCACTGAAGCTTTCTTT. Amino acid sequence: CASSFSLESTEAFF. Full variable domain (outside the CDR3, taken from reference TRBV5-5 and TRBJ1-1): DAGVTQSPTHLIKTRGQQVTLRCSPISGHKSVSWYQQVLGQGPQFIFQYYEKEERGRGNFPDRFSARQFPNYSSELNVNALLLGDSALYLCASSFSLESTEAFFGQGTRLTVV.

This clonotype was counted ten times or more. A single base separates this from a much larger clone, so it may be a read error. Here the CDR3 DNA reads TGTGCCAGCAGCCATACCTACGAGCAGTACTTC. It encodes CASSHTYEQYF. This sequence joins TRBV14 and TRBJ2-7; D gene unclear. This CDR3 has 11 residues. CDR1 and CDR2 (germline): SGHDN, FVKESK. V was clipped by 3 bases and J by 2 bases, with 2 bases between them.